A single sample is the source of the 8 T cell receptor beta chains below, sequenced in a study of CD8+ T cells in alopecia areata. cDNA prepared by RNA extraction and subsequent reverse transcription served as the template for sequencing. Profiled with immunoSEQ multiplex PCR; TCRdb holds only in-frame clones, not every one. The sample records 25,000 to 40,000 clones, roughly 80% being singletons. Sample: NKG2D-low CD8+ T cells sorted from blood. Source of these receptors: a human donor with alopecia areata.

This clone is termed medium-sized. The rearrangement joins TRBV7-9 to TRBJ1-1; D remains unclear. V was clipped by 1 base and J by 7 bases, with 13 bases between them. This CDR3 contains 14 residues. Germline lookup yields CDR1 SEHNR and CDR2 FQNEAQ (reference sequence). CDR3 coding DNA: TGTGCCAGCAGCTTAGGTGCTGGAACTGATGAAGCTTTCTTT. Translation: CASSLGAGTDEAFF.

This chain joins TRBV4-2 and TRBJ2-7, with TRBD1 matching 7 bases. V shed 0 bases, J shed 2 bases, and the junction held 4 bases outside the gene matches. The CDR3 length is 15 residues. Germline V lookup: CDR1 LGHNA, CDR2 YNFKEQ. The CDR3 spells CASSQEGQPTYEQYF. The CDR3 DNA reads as TGTGCCAGCAGCCAAGAGGGACAGCCAACCTACGAGCAGTACTTC.

The CDR3 is CASSQVPQTGTNIQYF. The CDR3 DNA reads TGCGCCAGCAGCCAAGTGCCCCAGACAGGGACGAACATTCAGTACTTC. The V gene is TRBV4-1, the J gene TRBJ2-4; 7 bases match TRBD1. Germline V gene data show CDR1 as MGHRA and CDR2 as YSYEKL. J was trimmed by 7 bases and V by 1 base; bases with no gene match: 10. This CDR3 contains 16 residues.

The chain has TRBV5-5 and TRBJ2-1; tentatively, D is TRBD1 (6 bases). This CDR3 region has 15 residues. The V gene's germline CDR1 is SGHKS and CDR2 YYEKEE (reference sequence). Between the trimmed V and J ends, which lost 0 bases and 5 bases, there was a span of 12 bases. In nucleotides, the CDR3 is TGTGCCAGCAGCTTGGCCTGGACAGAAGACAATGAGCAGTTCTTC. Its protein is CASSLAWTEDNEQFF.

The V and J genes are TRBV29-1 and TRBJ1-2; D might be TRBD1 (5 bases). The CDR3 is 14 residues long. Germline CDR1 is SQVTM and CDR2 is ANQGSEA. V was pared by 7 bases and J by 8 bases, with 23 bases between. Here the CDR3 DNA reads TGCAGCGCAGAGGCCCCGGGGCTGACGCGGGGCTACACCTTC. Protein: CSAEAPGLTRGYTF.

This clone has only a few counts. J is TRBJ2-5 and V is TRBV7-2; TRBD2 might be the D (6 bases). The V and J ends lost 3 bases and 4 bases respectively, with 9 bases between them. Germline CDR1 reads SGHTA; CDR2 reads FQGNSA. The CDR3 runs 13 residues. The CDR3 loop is CASSFFGGETQYF. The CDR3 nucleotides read TGTGCCAGCAGCTTTTTCGGGGGAGAGACCCAGTACTTC.

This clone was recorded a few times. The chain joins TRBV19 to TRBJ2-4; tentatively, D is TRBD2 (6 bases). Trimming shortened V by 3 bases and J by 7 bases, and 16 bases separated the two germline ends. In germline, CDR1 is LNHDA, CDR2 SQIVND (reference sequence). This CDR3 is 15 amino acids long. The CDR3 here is CASSIVGGYENIQYF. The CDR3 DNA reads TGTGCCAGTAGTATCGTCGGGGGTTACGAGAACATTCAGTACTTC.

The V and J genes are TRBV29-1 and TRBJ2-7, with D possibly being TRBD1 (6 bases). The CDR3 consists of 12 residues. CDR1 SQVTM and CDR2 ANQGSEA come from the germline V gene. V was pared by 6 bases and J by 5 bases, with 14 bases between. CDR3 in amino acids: CSVRIRGDEQYF. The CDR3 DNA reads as TGCAGCGTACGTATCAGGGGTGACGAGCAGTACTTC.